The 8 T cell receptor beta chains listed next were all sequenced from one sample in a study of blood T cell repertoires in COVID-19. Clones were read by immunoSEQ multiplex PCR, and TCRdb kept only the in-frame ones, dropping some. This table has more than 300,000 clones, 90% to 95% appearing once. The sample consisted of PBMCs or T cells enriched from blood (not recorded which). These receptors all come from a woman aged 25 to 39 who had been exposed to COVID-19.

In DNA, the CDR3 is TGTGCCAGCAGCTTGGGGCCCAGGGCGAACTATGGCTACACCTTC. Its translation is CASSLGPRANYGYTF. The rearrangement joins TRBV5-6 to TRBJ1-2; D possibly corresponds to TRBD1 (5 bases). The CDR3 spans 15 residues. Trimming left V 0 bases short and J 2 bases short, with 11 bases between. Germline loops: CDR1 SGHDT, CDR2 YYEEEE.

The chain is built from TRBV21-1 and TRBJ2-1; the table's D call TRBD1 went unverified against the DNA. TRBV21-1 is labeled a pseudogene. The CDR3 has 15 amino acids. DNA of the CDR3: TGTGCCAGCAGCCTTATGACAGGGCCGTACAATGAGCAGTTCTTC. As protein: CASSLMTGPYNEQFF.

The CDR3, as DNA: TGTGCCAGCAGCCTTGACAGAGGTGGAAACACCATATATTTT. Translation: CASSLDRGGNTIYF. The rearrangement joins TRBV7-2 to TRBJ1-3; D is possibly TRBD1 (5 bases). The germline CDR1 and CDR2 sequences are SGHTA and FQGNSA. Trimming pared 5 bases from V and 3 bases from J, leaving 11 bases between. The CDR3 consists of 14 residues. Based on the CDR3 plus reference TRBV7-2 and TRBJ1-3, the full variable domain is GAGVSQSPSNKVTEKGKDVELRCDPISGHTALYWYRQSLGQGLEFLIYFQGNSAPDKSGLPSDRFSAERTGGSVSTLTIQRTQQEDSAVYLCASSLDRGGNTIYFGEGSWLTVV.

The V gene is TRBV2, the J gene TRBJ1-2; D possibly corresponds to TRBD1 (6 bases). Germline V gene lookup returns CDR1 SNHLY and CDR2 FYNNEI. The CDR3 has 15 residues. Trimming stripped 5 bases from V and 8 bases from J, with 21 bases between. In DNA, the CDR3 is TGTGCCAGCAGTCAGGACAGAAGCTATATTGGCGGCTACACCTTC. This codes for CASSQDRSYIGGYTF.

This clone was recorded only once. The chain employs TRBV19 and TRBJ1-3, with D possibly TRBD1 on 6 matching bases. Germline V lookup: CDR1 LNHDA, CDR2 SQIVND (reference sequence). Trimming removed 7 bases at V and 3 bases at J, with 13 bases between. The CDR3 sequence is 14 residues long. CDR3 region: CASTGQLRGNTIYF. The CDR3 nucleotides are TGTGCCAGTACCGGACAGTTACGTGGAAACACCATATATTTT.

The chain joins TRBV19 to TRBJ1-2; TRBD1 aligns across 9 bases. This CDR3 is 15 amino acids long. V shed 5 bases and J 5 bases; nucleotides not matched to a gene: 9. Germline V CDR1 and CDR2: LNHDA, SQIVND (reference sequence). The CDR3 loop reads CASSFGTGTGYGYTF. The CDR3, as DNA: TGTGCCAGTAGTTTCGGTACCGGGACAGGGTATGGCTACACCTTC.

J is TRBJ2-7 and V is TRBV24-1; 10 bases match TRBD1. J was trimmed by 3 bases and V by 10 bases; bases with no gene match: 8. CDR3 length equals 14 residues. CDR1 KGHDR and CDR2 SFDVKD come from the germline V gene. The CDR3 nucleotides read TGTGCCACTCCCGGGACAGGGGAACTCTACGAGCAGTACTTC. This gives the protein CATPGTGELYEQYF.

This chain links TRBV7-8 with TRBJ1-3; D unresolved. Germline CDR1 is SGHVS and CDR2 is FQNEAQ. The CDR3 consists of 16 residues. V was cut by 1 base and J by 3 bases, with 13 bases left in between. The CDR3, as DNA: TGTGCCAGCAGCTTAGGAGGTAGCTATGGTGGAAACACCATATATTTT. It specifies CASSLGGSYGGNTIYF.